This T cell receptor beta chain was retrieved from a study of blood T cell repertoires in COVID-19. CDR3 length: 16 amino acids. The germline V gene has CDR1 KGHSH and CDR2 LQKENI. J lost 2 bases, V lost 1 base, and 3 bases had no gene match. Assay: immunoSEQ multiplex PCR; the TCRdb copy retains only in-frame clones and omits some. The sample yields 150,000 to 200,000 clones, 80% to 90% seen once. Sequenced: peripheral blood. This receptor was taken from a young man who had recovered from COVID-19. The chain employs TRBV18 and TRBJ2-5; TRBD1 aligns across 11 bases. The CDR3 DNA reads TGTGCCAGCTCACCACTCGGGACAGGGGGACAAGAGACCCAGTACTTC. This encodes CASSPLGTGGQETQYF.